This T cell receptor beta chain was recorded in a study of control samples from healthy donors and cancer patients. Germline V CDR1 and CDR2: GTSNPN, SVGIG (reference sequence). Trimming took 2 bases from V and 2 from J; bases not matched to a gene: 3. This CDR3 comprises 14 residues. Some clones are missing from TCRdb's copy, which holds only in-frame ones; the method was immunoSEQ multiplex PCR. Counted here are about 130,000 clones, approximately 89% occurring once; the ten biggest clones make up 8.5% to 10%. Sequenced: blood. This TCR came from a young man in good health. The chain joins TRBV30 to TRBJ1-5, with TRBD1 matching 7 bases. CDR3 in DNA: TGTGCCTGGAGTCGAGGGGGCGGCAATCAGCCCCAGCATTTT. Encoded protein: CAWSRGGGNQPQHF.